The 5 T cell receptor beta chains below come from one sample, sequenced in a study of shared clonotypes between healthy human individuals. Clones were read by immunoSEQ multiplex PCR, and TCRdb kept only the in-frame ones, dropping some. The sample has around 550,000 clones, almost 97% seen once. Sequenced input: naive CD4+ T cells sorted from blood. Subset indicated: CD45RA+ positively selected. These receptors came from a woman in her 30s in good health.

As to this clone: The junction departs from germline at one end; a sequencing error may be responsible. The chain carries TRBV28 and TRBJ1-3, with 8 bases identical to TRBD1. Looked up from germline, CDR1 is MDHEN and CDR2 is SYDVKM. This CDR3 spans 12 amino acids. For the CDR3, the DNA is TGTGCCAGCAGCTCGGGGACAGGTCGATCGGGCTTT. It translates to CASSSGTGRSGF.

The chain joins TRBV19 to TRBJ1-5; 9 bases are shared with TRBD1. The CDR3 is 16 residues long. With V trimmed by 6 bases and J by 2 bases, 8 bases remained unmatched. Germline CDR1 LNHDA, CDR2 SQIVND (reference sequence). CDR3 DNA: TGTGCCAGTAGCCGAACCGGGACAGGGCGCAATCAGCCCCAGCATTTT. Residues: CASSRTGTGRNQPQHF.

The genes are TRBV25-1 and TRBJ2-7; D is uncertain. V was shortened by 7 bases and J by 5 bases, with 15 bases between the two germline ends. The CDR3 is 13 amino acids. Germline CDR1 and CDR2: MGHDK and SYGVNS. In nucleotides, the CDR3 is TGTGCCAGCATAAGGGCCGGTGGCCACGAGCAGTACTTC. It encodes CASIRAGGHEQYF.

The CDR3 sequence: CASSLDEGSYEQYF. The DNA of the CDR3 is TGTGCCAGCAGCTTAGATGAGGGCTCCTACGAGCAGTACTTC. The V gene is TRBV7-9, the J gene TRBJ2-7, with D maybe TRBD2 (5 bases). The CDR3 extends over 14 amino acids. V dropped 1 base and J dropped 0 bases, with 7 bases sitting between them. Germline CDR1 reads SEHNR; CDR2 reads FQNEAQ (reference sequence).

In DNA, the CDR3 is TGTGCCAGCTCATCCGGGCCCTTCTACGAGCAGTACTTC. Translated, it gives CASSSGPFYEQYF. This chain connects TRBV18 to TRBJ2-7; D is undetermined. Trimming stripped 5 bases from V and 3 bases from J, with 11 bases between. Germline CDR1 and CDR2: KGHSH and LQKENI. CDR3 length: 13 amino acids.